A selection of T cell receptor beta chains follows, all from one sample in a study of sequential checkpoint blockade in melanoma. TCRdb keeps only in-frame clones here, not all; method: immunoSEQ multiplex PCR. The table includes under 25,000 clones, 82% detected once. This material consisted of CD8+ T cells sorted from blood (inferred from file names), taken from a patient given nivolumab and ipilimumab in sequence. These receptors all stem from a human donor with melanoma. The CDR3 runs from the conserved cysteine through the conserved F or W. A D gene is named only where the DNA matches it firmly. A row's size may be missing; if present it is once, few, many or a size class.

clone size,CDR3 length,V gene,D gene,J gene,CDR3 protein,CDR3 DNA
NA,14,TRBV18,NA,TRBJ1-1,CASSPSGRNTEAFF,TGTGCCAGCTCACCCTCAGGGCGCAACACTGAAGCTTTCTTT
NA,14,TRBV5-1,NA,TRBJ1-1,CASSLIPGDTEAFF,TGCGCCAGCAGCCTGATACCGGGGGACACTGAAGCTTTCTTT
NA,15,TRBV28,TRBD2,TRBJ2-1,CASSSPSGLANEQFF,TGTGCCAGCAGTTCCCCGTCCGGACTAGCGAATGAGCAGTTCTTC
NA,15,TRBV28,TRBD2,TRBJ2-7,CASRLAGDFSYEQYF,TGTGCCAGCAGACTAGCGGGAGACTTCTCCTACGAGCAGTACTTC
once,16,TRBV27,NA,TRBJ1-3,CASSPLKAGTGNTIYF,TGTGCCAGCAGTCCCCTTAAAGCAGGGACTGGAAACACCATATATTTT
NA,16,TRBV30,NA,TRBJ1-6,CAWDLFRTAINSPLHF,TGTGCCTGGGATTTGTTTAGGACAGCGATTAATTCACCCCTCCACTTT
NA,16,TRBV6-6,TRBD1,TRBJ2-1,CASSPQGGQGANEQFF,TGTGCCAGCAGCCCCCAAGGGGGACAGGGGGCGAATGAGCAGTTCTTC
NA,16,TRBV5-1,TRBD1,TRBJ1-4,CASRSTGGPANEKLFF,TGCGCCAGCAGATCCACAGGGGGCCCGGCTAATGAAAAACTGTTTTTT
NA,14,TRBV9,NA,TRBJ1-1,CASSVDRRNTEAFF,TGTGCCAGCAGCGTAGACAGGAGGAACACTGAAGCTTTCTTT
few,17,TRBV10-2,NA,TRBJ2-1,CASSELLTGVPYNEQFF,TGCGCCAGCAGTGAGCTGCTGACGGGAGTACCCTACAATGAGCAGTTCTTC